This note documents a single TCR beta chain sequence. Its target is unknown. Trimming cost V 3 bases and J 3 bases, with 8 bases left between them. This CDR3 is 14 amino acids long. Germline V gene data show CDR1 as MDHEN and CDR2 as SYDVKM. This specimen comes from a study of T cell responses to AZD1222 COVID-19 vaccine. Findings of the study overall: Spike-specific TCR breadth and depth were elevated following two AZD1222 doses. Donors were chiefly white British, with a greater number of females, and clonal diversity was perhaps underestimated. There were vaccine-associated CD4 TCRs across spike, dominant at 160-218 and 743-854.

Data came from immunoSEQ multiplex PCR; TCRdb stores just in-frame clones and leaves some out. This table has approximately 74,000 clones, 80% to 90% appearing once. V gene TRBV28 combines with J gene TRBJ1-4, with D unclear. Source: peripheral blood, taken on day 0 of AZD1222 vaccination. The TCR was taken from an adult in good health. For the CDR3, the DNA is TGTGCCAGCAGTTTGGTCGTGGCTAATGAAAAACTGTTTTTT. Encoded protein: CASSLVVANEKLFF.